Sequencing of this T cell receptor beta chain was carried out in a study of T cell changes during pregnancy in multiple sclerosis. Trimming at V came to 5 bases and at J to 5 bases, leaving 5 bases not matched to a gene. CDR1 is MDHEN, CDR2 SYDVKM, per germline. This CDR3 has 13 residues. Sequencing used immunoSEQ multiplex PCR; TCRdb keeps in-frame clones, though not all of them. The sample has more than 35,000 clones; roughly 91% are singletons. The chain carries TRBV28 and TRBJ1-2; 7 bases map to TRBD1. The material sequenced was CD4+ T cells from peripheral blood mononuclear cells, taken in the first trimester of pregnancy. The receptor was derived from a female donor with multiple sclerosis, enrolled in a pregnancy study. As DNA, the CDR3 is TGTGCCAGCAGTAATACAGGGGTTTATGGCTACACCTTC. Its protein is CASSNTGVYGYTF.